One and the same sample provided the 19 T cell receptor beta chains below, sequenced in a study of tumor-infiltrating lymphocytes in primary liver carcinoma. Starting material for RNA and DNA co-extraction consisted of about 19-32 mg of unsorted bulk tissue. cDNA specific to TCR beta was made from 450 to 500 ng of total RNA, with a constant-region primer employed for priming. Modified slightly, ARM-PCR produced TCR beta libraries over three nested multiplex PCR rounds. The study ran its first two PCR rounds for roughly 11 cycles each, using TRBV1-TRBV30 forward primers and a C-beta reverse primer. One entry per CDR3 protein, called by TCRdb with MiXCR from the multiplex PCR reads. The sample has about 120,000 distinct CDR3 sequences, roughly 70% seen once. Sequencing was performed on tumor-adjacent normal liver tissue. The receptor set was obtained from a woman in her fifties or sixties with primary liver carcinoma and hepatitis B virus infection.

To note about this clonotype: No conserved phenylalanine or tryptophan ends this CDR3, so it is likely a read error. V is TRBV11-2 and J is TRBJ2-3; D possibly corresponds to TRBD1 (5 bases). Per germline, CDR1 SGHAT and CDR2 FQNNGV. This CDR3 has 14 residues. CDR3 loop: CSSSLQLQGDTQYL. CDR3 nucleotide sequence: TGTTCCAGCAGCTTACAGTTGCAGGGAGATACGCAGTATTTG.

As concerns this clonotype: Lacking the conserved final phenylalanine or tryptophan, this CDR3 likely reflects a read error. The chain carries TRBV29-1 and TRBJ2-1, with 15 positions matching TRBD2. Germline V gene data show CDR1 as SQVTM and CDR2 as ANQGSEA. This CDR3 comprises 18 residues. Trimming at V came to 7 bases and at J to 5 bases, leaving 15 bases not matched to a gene. The CDR3 nucleotides are TGCAGCGCATATGGACTAGCGGGAGGGCCCTTCAAGGACAATGAGCAGTTCTTA. Amino acids: CSAYGLAGGPFKDNEQFL.

Details on this clonotype: At one end, the junction sequence differs from germline, possibly due to a read error. The gene calls are TRBV7-8 and TRBJ2-1, with 7 bases fitting TRBD2. Germline V gives CDR1 SGHVS, CDR2 FQNEAQ. The CDR3 sequence is 16 residues long. The chain's CDR3 is CASSFGGERRYSEQFF. In DNA form, the CDR3 reads TGTGCCAGCAGCTTTGGGGGGGAGAGGCGCTACAGTGAGCAGTTCTTC.

This clonotype was picked up many times. The V and J genes are TRBV7-9 and TRBJ1-5; maybe TRBD1 (6 bases). The CDR3 covers 15 residues. The V and J ends lost 1 base and 5 bases respectively, with 12 bases between them. The germline gives CDR1 SEHNR, CDR2 FQNEAQ (reference sequence). The CDR3 DNA sequence: TGTGCCAGCAGCTTAGGATCGGGGGCGGATCAGCCCCAGCATTTT. This translates into CASSLGSGADQPQHF.

The chain couples TRBV18 to TRBJ1-2; D might be TRBD1 (6 bases). Germline loops: CDR1 KGHSH, CDR2 LQKENI. The CDR3 extends over 16 amino acids. V was pared by 9 bases and J by 5 bases, with 25 bases between. CDR3 amino acids: CARSTTGNPTTYGYTF. The CDR3 DNA reads as TGTGCCAGGTCTACCACAGGGAACCCAACAACTTATGGCTACACCTTC.

The chain links TRBV12-5 to TRBJ2-7, with a weak D call TRBD1 (5 bases). In germline, CDR1 is LGHNT, CDR2 FRNRAP. The CDR3 length is 14 residues. V lost 7 bases and J 6 bases, leaving 19 bases between the germline ends. The CDR3 DNA is TGTGCTAGTGATCCGGACACGGGCGCCTGCGAGCAGTACTTC. This sequence encodes CASDPDTGACEQYF.

Concerning this clonotype: It may be a read error: a sequence one base away is much more abundant. The chain couples TRBV7-9 to TRBJ2-1; no clear D gene. Trimming took off 2 bases at V and 6 bases at J, with 20 bases between the two ends. Germline V gene data show CDR1 as SEHNR and CDR2 as FQNEAQ (reference sequence). The CDR3 is 17 residues long. Written as DNA, the CDR3 is TGTGCCAGCAGCTTACCCCTTGTGACGGTGAAGGGCAATGAGCAGTTCTTC. Translated, it gives CASSLPLVTVKGNEQFF. Full variable domain (remainder filled in from reference TRBV7-9 and TRBJ2-1): DTGVSQNPRHKITKRGQNVTFRCDPISEHNRLYWYRQTLGQGPEFLTYFQNEAQLEKSRLLSDRFSAERPKGSFSTLEIQRTEQGDSAMYLCASSLPLVTVKGNEQFFGPGTRLTVL.

This clonotype has at least ten counts. This sequence joins TRBV4-1 and TRBJ2-3; 9 nucleotides match TRBD2. The CDR3 loop spans 14 amino acids. Trimming cost V 8 bases and J 0 bases; bases outside gene matches: 3. Per the germline V gene, CDR1 is MGHRA and CDR2 is YSYEKL. The CDR3 coding sequence is TGCGCCAGCGCACTAGCGGGTAGCACAGATACGCAGTATTTT. It codes for CASALAGSTDTQYF.

The rearrangement uses TRBV10-1 and TRBJ2-7; 7 bases match TRBD1. The CDR3 consists of 13 residues. V was pared by 7 bases and J by 3 bases, with 6 bases of the junction left unmatched. The germline gives CDR1 WNHNN, CDR2 SYGVQD (reference sequence). CDR3 bases: TGCGCCAGCATGCTGGACAGGTTCTACGAGCAGTACTTC. This sequence encodes CASMLDRFYEQYF.

Note on this clonotype: This may stem from a read error, because a much larger clone lies one nucleotide away. This chain links TRBV5-1 with TRBJ1-1, with TRBD1 matching 7 bases. Germline V gene data show CDR1 as SGHRS and CDR2 as YFSETQ. The CDR3 runs 13 residues. CDR3 sequence: CVSSVQGDTEAFF. The CDR3, as DNA: TGCGTCAGCAGCGTGCAGGGGGACACTGAAGCTTTCTTT.

This clonotype showed up many times. V and J are TRBV5-4 and TRBJ1-1; D gene uncertain. V gave up 2 bases and J gave up 3 bases, with 17 bases separating them. Germline loops: CDR1 SGHNT, CDR2 YYREEE (reference sequence). The CDR3 extends over 16 amino acids. The CDR3 region has the DNA TGTGCCAGCAGCTTCGGACTTGGGCGGGAGGACACTGAAGCTTTCTTT. This encodes CASSFGLGREDTEAFF.

Comments on this clonotype: A much larger clone sits a single nucleotide away, making a read error possible. The chain links TRBV28 to TRBJ1-3, with D possibly matching TRBD1 (6 bases). V lost 3 bases and J lost 2, with 14 bases in between. Germline V gene sequence: CDR1 MDHEN, CDR2 SYDVKM. The CDR3 has 16 amino acids. CDR3: CASSFRYREPGNTIYF. CDR3 coding DNA: TGTGCCAGCAGTTTCCGGTACAGGGAACCTGGAAACACCATATATTTT.

The rearrangement uses TRBV11-2 and TRBJ2-1, with a weak D call TRBD2 (5 bases). The CDR3 is 14 residues long. Trimming shortened V by 5 bases and J by 6 bases, and 14 bases separated the two germline ends. Per the germline V gene, CDR1 is SGHAT and CDR2 is FQNNGV. The CDR3 here is CASSIAGGLNEQFF. As DNA, the CDR3 is TGTGCCAGCAGCATAGCCGGAGGTCTCAATGAGCAGTTCTTC.

This clonotype has only a few counts. The germline gene is not matched at one end of the junction; a read error may be the cause. This chain's CDR3 is CGVGQTPDGSLADMQYF. CDR3 DNA sequence: TGCGGCGTTGGGCAAACCCCGGACGGAAGCCTTGCAGATATGCAGTATTTT. The chain couples TRBV29-1 to TRBJ2-3; D gene ambiguous. The germline gives CDR1 SQVTM, CDR2 ANQGSEA. The CDR3 covers 17 residues.

With respect to this clonotype: Lacking the conserved final phenylalanine or tryptophan, this CDR3 likely reflects a read error. This CDR3 is CASNAKGGNEQFI. Here the CDR3 DNA reads TGTGCCAGCAATGCCAAGGGGGGGAATGAGCAGTTCATC. This chain uses TRBV6-1 with TRBJ2-1; D is possibly TRBD2 (7 bases). Germline assignment: CDR1 MNHNS and CDR2 SASEGT. Trimming pared 7 bases from V and 7 bases from J, leaving 14 bases between. This CDR3 region has 13 residues.

About this clonotype: This clone may be a read error of a much larger clone one base away. The rearrangement uses TRBV7-9 and TRBJ2-1; the match to TRBD2 covers 8 bases. The length of the CDR3 is 18 residues. Germline CDR1 and CDR2: SEHNR and FQNEAQ (reference sequence). The trim removed 6 bases at V and 7 bases at J, leaving 20 bases unmatched. This CDR3 reads CASRHLLAVGPKLNEQFF. In nucleotides, the CDR3 is TGTGCCAGCAGACACTTACTAGCGGTAGGGCCGAAGTTGAATGAGCAGTTCTTC.

The rearrangement joins TRBV11-2 to TRBJ1-1, with a weak D call TRBD1 (5 bases). The CDR3 consists of 14 residues. CDR1 is SGHAT, CDR2 FQNNGV, per germline. Between the trimmed V and J ends, which lost 11 bases and 1 base, there was a span of 17 bases. The CDR3 protein is CAYRFRDTNTEAFF. In nucleotides, the CDR3 is TGTGCCTACAGGTTCAGGGATACGAACACTGAAGCTTTCTTT.

A note on this clonotype: At one of its ends the junction is not consistent with the germline gene, which may arise from a read error. V is TRBV4-2 and J is TRBJ2-1; TRBD2 matches at 12 bases. Germline CDR1 is LGHNA and CDR2 is YNFKEQ. The CDR3 covers 16 residues. The CDR3 DNA reads as TGTACCAGCAGCCAGAAGACTAGCGGGAGTAGGGATGAGCAGTTCTTC. It encodes CTSSQKTSGSRDEQFF.

The sample holds a few counts of this clonotype. A junction end diverges from the germline sequence, so it may reflect a read error. The chain is built from TRBV6-5 and TRBJ2-1; 11 nucleotides agree with TRBD2. This CDR3 contains 15 residues. Germline values: CDR1 MNHEY, CDR2 SVGAGI. The CDR3 DNA follows: TGTGCCAGCAGTTACGGGACTAGCGGCTGCAATGGGCAGTTCTTC. Protein: CASSYGTSGCNGQFF.